A selection of T cell receptor beta chains follows, all from one sample in a study of CD8 T cells in Susac syndrome. TCRdb analysed the immunoSEQ multiplex PCR reads with MiXCR anew, one entry per CDR3 protein. This table holds roughly 140,000 distinct CDR3 sequences, around 95% found once. Sequenced: CD8+ T cells from PBMCs. Receptors were obtained from a human donor with multiple sclerosis. Both conserved end residues are part of each CDR3. A D gene is named only where the DNA matches it firmly. Clone size is shown for a subset of rows, as once, few, many or a class of expanded clone.

TGTGCCAGCAGCCGAGGACGAGATGAGCAGTTCTTC | CASSRGRDEQFF | TRBV13 | . | TRBJ2-1 | .
TGCAGCGTTCCGGGGACAGAGTCCAACGTCCTGACTTTC | CSVPGTESNVLTF | TRBV29-1 | TRBD1 | TRBJ2-6 | .
TGTGCCAGCAGTTCGGCGGTTGGGGAGACCCAGTACTTC | CASSSAVGETQYF | TRBV12-3/TRBV12-4 | . | TRBJ2-5 | .
TGTGCCAGCTCACCACCTTCTCCGGGGGACCCCTGGGCATCCTACGAGCAGTACTTC | CASSPPSPGDPWASYEQYF | TRBV18 | . | TRBJ2-7 | .
TGTGCCAGCAGCCAGCGAAACTACGAGCAGTACTTC | CASSQRNYEQYF | TRBV14 | . | TRBJ2-7 | .
TGTGCCAGCAGTTTATCGGCCGAGCAGTACTTC | CASSLSAEQYF | TRBV12-3/TRBV12-4 | . | TRBJ2-7 | .
TGTGCCTGGAGTGTCAGGGGCCGAAACACCGGGGAGCTGTTTTTT | CAWSVRGRNTGELFF | TRBV30 | . | TRBJ2-2 | .
TGCAGCGTTTCGGGCCGAACGGGGTATGGCTACACCTTC | CSVSGRTGYGYTF | TRBV29-1 | . | TRBJ1-2 | .
TGTGCCAGCAGTCAAGGTAGCGGGCCAAGCACAGATACGCAGTATTTT | CASSQGSGPSTDTQYF | TRBV27 | TRBD2 | TRBJ2-3 | .
TGTGCTAGTTCACCGGGGTACTATGGCTACACCTTC | CASSPGYYGYTF | TRBV12-5 | . | TRBJ1-2 | once
TGTGCCAGCAGCGTAGGTGACAGCGGGGGGGCCCGCACAGATACGCAGTATTTT | CASSVGDSGGARTDTQYF | TRBV9 | TRBD2 | TRBJ2-3 | .
TGTGCCAGCAGTTTATGGAGGCGGACACAATACAATGAGCAGTTCTTC | CASSLWRRTQYNEQFF | TRBV12-3/TRBV12-4 | . | TRBJ2-1 | .
TGTGCCTGGAGTGGTGGTGACAACGTACCTGGCTACACCTTC | CAWSGGDNVPGYTF | TRBV30 | . | TRBJ1-2 | once
TGTGCCAGCAGTTATTTACGGGGGGCGAATACTGAAGCTTTCTTT | CASSYLRGANTEAFF | TRBV6-6 | . | TRBJ1-1 | .
TGCAGTGCTAGGGGGGCGGGACTCCCATTAGCCTACGAGCAGTACTTC | CSARGAGLPLAYEQYF | TRBV20-1 | . | TRBJ2-7 | .
TGTGCCAGCAGCCTGGGGGGTAGTCAGCCCCAGCATTTT | CASSLGGSQPQHF | TRBV7-9 | . | TRBJ1-5 | .
TGCGCCAGCAGTCAATCGAGGATTCGCAGGAACGAGCAGTACTTC | CASSQSRIRRNEQYF | TRBV23-1 | . | TRBJ2-7 | .
TGTGCCAGCAGCGTAGGTAGCGGAAGCACAGATACGCAGTATTTT | CASSVGSGSTDTQYF | TRBV9 | . | TRBJ2-3 | .
TGCAGCGTTCGGGAACTAGGCCTTGGGATGGATACGCAGTATTTT | CSVRELGLGMDTQYF | TRBV29-1 | . | TRBJ2-3 | once
TGTGCCAGCCGCAACCCGGGGGCTGCGGAGACCCAGTACTTC | CASRNPGAAETQYF | TRBV7-9 | . | TRBJ2-5 | .
TGTGCCTGGAGCTCTGGGGGGACAGGGGATGGCTACACCTTC | CAWSSGGTGDGYTF | TRBV30 | TRBD1 | TRBJ1-2 | .
TGTGCCAGCAGTTTAGGGATGGGGGGTCAAGGGCAGTACTTC | CASSLGMGGQGQYF | TRBV27 | . | TRBJ2-7 | .
TGCACCAGCAGCCCTCTCGTCGAGAGGGATGAGCAGTTCTTC | CTSSPLVERDEQFF | TRBV1 | . | TRBJ2-1 | .
TGTGCCAGCAGTTTAGGGGGACCCCTCCACTTT | CASSLGGPLHF | TRBV27 | . | TRBJ1-6 | .
TGTGCCAGCAGCAAAAGAGGGGGGAGCACAGATACGCAGTATTTT | CASSKRGGSTDTQYF | TRBV21-1 | . | TRBJ2-3 | .
TGTGCCAGCAGGGCGGGGGGACGTTTCTACGAGCAGTACTTC | CASRAGGRFYEQYF | TRBV27 | TRBD2 | TRBJ2-7 | .
TGTGCCAGCAGCTCCCATCCCGACCGCCTAGCGGGGGGCGAGGGCACAGATACGCAGTATTTT | CASSSHPDRLAGGEGTDTQYF | TRBV7-3 | TRBD2 | TRBJ2-3 | once
TGTGCCAGCAGCCAAGACGTAGGGGCGGAGGATGAAAAACTGTTTTTT | CASSQDVGAEDEKLFF | TRBV14 | . | TRBJ1-4 | .
TGTGCCAGCAGCCGGCGGGTTGGCCAAGAGACCCAGTACTTC | CASSRRVGQETQYF | TRBV3-1 | . | TRBJ2-5 | .
TGTGCCAGCAAGAGGATAGTTGGGTCCCACAATGAGCAGTTCTTC | CASKRIVGSHNEQFF | TRBV6-2/TRBV6-3 | . | TRBJ2-1 | .
TGTGCCAGCAAGGTAACAGGGGACTTCGTTGGCTACACCTTC | CASKVTGDFVGYTF | TRBV27 | TRBD1 | TRBJ1-2 | .